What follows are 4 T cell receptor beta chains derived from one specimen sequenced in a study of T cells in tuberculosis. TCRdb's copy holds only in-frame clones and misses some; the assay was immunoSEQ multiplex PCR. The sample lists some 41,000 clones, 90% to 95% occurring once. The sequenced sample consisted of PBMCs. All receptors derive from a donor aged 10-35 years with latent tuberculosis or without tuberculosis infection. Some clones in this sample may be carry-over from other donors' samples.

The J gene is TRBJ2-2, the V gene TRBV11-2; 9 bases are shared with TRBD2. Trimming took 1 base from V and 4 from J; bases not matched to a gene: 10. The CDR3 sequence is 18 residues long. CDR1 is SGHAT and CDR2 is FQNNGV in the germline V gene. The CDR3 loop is CASSLVKLLRGGTGELFF. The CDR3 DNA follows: TGTGCCAGCAGCTTAGTCAAGCTTTTGCGGGGGGGCACCGGGGAGCTGTTTTTT.

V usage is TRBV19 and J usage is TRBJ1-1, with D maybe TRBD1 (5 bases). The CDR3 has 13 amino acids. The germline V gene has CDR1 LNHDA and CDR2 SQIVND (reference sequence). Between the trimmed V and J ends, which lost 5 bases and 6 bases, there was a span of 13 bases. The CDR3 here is CASSWRGEAEAFF. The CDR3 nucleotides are TGTGCCAGTAGTTGGCGGGGCGAGGCTGAAGCTTTCTTT.

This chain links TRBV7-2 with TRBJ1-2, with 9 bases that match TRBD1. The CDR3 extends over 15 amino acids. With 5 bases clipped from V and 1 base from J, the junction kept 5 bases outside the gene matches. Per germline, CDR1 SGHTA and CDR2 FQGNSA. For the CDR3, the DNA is TGTGCCAGCAGCGTCACAGGGGGCGATAACTATGGCTACACCTTC. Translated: CASSVTGGDNYGYTF.

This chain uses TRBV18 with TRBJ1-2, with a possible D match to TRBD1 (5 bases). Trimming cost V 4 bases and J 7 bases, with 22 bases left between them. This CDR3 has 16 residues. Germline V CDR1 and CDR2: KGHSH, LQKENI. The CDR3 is CASSLGQEQSLRGYTF. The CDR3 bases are TGTGCCAGCTCACTCGGACAAGAACAGTCCTTGCGTGGCTACACCTTC.